A selection of T cell receptor beta chains follows, all from one sample in a study of identical twins. From the 5' RACE reads, TCRdb called clonotypes with MiXCR, one entry per CDR3 protein. Of about 520,000 distinct CDR3 sequences detected, less than 25% appear once; the ten largest clones hold under 0.95%. The data were also submitted as part of a second study, on T cells expressing NK-cell markers.

The specimen sequenced was CD4+ T cells sorted from blood. Source of these receptors: a woman aged 18-29 years in good health. The CDR3 runs from the conserved cysteine through the conserved F or W.

v_call	j_call	cdr3_aa
TRBV12-3/TRBV12-4	TRBJ2-3	CASSHLTSGPTDTQYF
TRBV12-3/TRBV12-4	TRBJ2-1	CASSFPLTKYNEQFF
TRBV20-1	TRBJ2-7	CSARGLAGGSEQYF
TRBV7-9	TRBJ1-1	CASSLHDGRGTEAFF
TRBV30	TRBJ2-2	CAWRGGSLHTGELFF
TRBV29-1	TRBJ1-2	CSVYGTGGRFLDGYTF
TRBV29-1	TRBJ2-7	CSVEGGATYEQYF
TRBV18	TRBJ2-1	CASSPMYEQFF
TRBV4-1	TRBJ2-1	CASSLQPGRNEQFF
TRBV7-4	TRBJ1-5	CASSYYGGRGGWGPQHF
TRBV29-1	TRBJ1-1	CSATGRKNTEAFF
TRBV6-1	TRBJ2-2	CASNPGTPNTGELFF
TRBV3-1	TRBJ2-7	CASSQGGREQYF
TRBV9	TRBJ2-7	CASSVKGSSYEQYF
TRBV20-1	TRBJ2-7	CSARDGRYEQYF
TRBV20-1	TRBJ1-6	CSARDPQQGQSYNSPLHF
TRBV3-1	TRBJ1-1	CASSLGHQNTEAFF
TRBV20-1	TRBJ2-7	CSARGRDYEQYF
TRBV7-9	TRBJ2-1	CASSLRNAYNEQFF
TRBV10-3	TRBJ1-2	CAITKDTEGGYTF
TRBV20-1	TRBJ1-2	CSARTPGIKVYGYTF
TRBV7-9	TRBJ1-1	CASSYLESVGAEAFF
TRBV19	TRBJ1-5	CASSMRPEPGNQPQHF
TRBV6-1	TRBJ1-1	CASSPGTGTREAFF
TRBV5-1	TRBJ1-2	CASSQTQGYGYTF
TRBV5-1	TRBJ1-2	CASSLRRGTEFGYTF
TRBV5-1	TRBJ2-5	CASSPMTDQETQYF
TRBV6-1	TRBJ2-1	CASSRPGSEQFF
TRBV7-7	TRBJ1-3	CASSPDRGPGNTIYF
TRBV7-3	TRBJ2-3	CASSPMGAGTDTQYF
TRBV9	TRBJ2-7	CASSVGSGRTPYEQYF
TRBV29-1	TRBJ2-2	CSVEDRQGRGTGELFF
TRBV12-3/TRBV12-4	TRBJ1-1	CASSTSSGGDTEAFF
TRBV7-2	TRBJ1-1	CASSLESGEAFF
TRBV21-1	TRBJ2-7	CASSDRVTDF
TRBV27	TRBJ1-6	CASSFKGGNSPLHF
TRBV6-1	TRBJ2-6	CASTQTSPFSGANVLTF
TRBV29-1	TRBJ2-7	CSVLTRRDTRIHEQYF
TRBV2	TRBJ1-2	CASSSDRYGYTF
TRBV4-3	TRBJ2-1	CASSQELTYEQFF
TRBV10-3	TRBJ1-2	CAISDKDYGYTF
TRBV10-2	TRBJ2-7	CASSEVAGRYEQYF
TRBV10-3	TRBJ2-7	CAVAGTYSYEQYF
TRBV10-3	TRBJ1-5	CAISEGTGNGQPQHF
TRBV5-1	TRBJ2-1	CASSQGQGWDEQFF
TRBV2	TRBJ2-5	CAGRSSQETQYF
TRBV5-5	TRBJ2-6	CASSPGGAGANVLTF
TRBV29-1	TRBJ2-2	CSGKLAGFGTGELFF